This T cell receptor (beta chain) was recorded in a study of response to subunit inactivated influenza vaccine. A few counts support this clonotype. The CDR3 has 14 residues. Trimming removed 0 bases from V and 2 bases from J, with 7 bases in between. Per the germline V gene, CDR1 is SGHTA and CDR2 is FQGNSA. In TCRdb, the RT-PCR reads were re-called with MiXCR into one record per CDR3 protein. Of about 540,000 distinct CDR3 sequences detected, 20% to 25% appear once; the ten largest clones hold 2.5% to 3%. The same sample was also used in a study of T cells expressing NK-cell markers. That report notes: Libraries used 5'RACE template switching adding universal primer site and UMIs.

This sequence was found in a man aged 50 to 59 who received an inactivated influenza vaccine. This sequence joins TRBV7-2 and TRBJ1-2; D not certain. The sequenced sample was CD4+ T cells sorted from PBMCs, obtained 11 to 12 days after vaccination. This CDR3 reads CASSLATSNYGYTF. CDR3 DNA: TGTGCCAGCAGCTTAGCGACCAGCAACTATGGCTACACCTTC.